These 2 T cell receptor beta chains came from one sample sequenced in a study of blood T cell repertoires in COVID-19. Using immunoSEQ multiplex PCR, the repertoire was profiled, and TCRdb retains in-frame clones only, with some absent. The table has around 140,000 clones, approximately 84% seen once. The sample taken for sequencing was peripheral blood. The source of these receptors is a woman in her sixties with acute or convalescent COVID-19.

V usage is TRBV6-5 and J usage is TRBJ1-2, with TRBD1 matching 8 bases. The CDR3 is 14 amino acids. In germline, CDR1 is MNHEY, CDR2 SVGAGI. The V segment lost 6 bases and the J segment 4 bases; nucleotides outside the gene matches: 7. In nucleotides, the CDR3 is TGTGCCAGCAGGTCAGGGGGCCAGGGCTATGGCTACACCTTC. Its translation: CASRSGGQGYGYTF.

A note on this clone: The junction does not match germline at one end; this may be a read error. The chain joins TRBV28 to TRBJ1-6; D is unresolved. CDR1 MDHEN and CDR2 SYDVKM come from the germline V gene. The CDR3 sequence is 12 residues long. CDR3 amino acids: CASSPNREAGDF. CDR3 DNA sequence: TGTGCCAGCAGCCCCAACCGTGAGGCCGGTGACTTT.